The rows below give T cell receptor beta chains drawn from one sample of a study of a mutant IDH1 vaccine in newly diagnosed glioma. Generated by immunoSEQ multiplex PCR, the TCRdb table keeps only in-frame clones and is missing some. The sample shows tens of thousands of clones, less than 85% of them seen only once. The antigens for these receptors are not known. Sample: PBMCs, taken from a glioma patient whose treatment included an IDH1 peptide vaccine. Receptors were obtained from a woman aged 18-35 years with glioma. Some clones in this sample may be carry-over from other donors' samples. CDR3s include the opening cysteine and the closing phenylalanine or tryptophan. D genes are given only for firm matches. Clone size is not always given. Where it is, it says once, few, many or a class for expanded clones.

clone_size,v_call,j_call,d_call,cdr3_nt,cdr3_aa
-,TRBV5-1,TRBJ2-1,-,TGCGCCAGCAGCTTGGAAGTGGGAGCTGAGCAGTTCTTC,CASSLEVGAEQFF
-,TRBV10-3,TRBJ1-5,-,TGTGCCATCAGTGAGTCGGGGGGGTTTGTTCAGCCCCAGCATTTT,CAISESGGFVQPQHF
-,TRBV19,TRBJ2-3,-,TGTGCCAGTAGTCCGACAGCCCTAGAAGATACGCAGTATTTT,CASSPTALEDTQYF
-,TRBV7-9,TRBJ2-3,TRBD2,TGTGCCAGCAGCCTCCGCGATAGCGGGAGTACGAATACGCAGTATTTT,CASSLRDSGSTNTQYF
-,TRBV4-1,TRBJ2-7,-,TGCGCCAGCAGCCAAGACCGTGCGGCCTACGAGCAGTACTTC,CASSQDRAAYEQYF
-,TRBV5-5,TRBJ2-7,-,TGTGCCAGCAGCTTGAGCCCGCTTACCTACGAGCAGTACTTC,CASSLSPLTYEQYF
medium-sized,TRBV4-3,TRBJ1-4,-,TGCGCCAGCAGCCAAGAAATAATGCTAGGTCGGGCGGAAAAACTGTTTTTT,CASSQEIMLGRAEKLFF
-,TRBV4-3,TRBJ1-2,-,TGCGCCAGCAGCCAAGGTATAACAGGATTATTTAATGGCTACACCTTC,CASSQGITGLFNGYTF
-,TRBV6-5,TRBJ1-1,-,TGTGCCAGCAACGACCCACAGACTGAAGCTTTCTTT,CASNDPQTEAFF
-,TRBV2,TRBJ2-2,-,TGTGCCAGCAGAGTGCAGGGCCACACCGGGGAGCTGTTTTTT,CASRVQGHTGELFF
-,TRBV19,TRBJ1-5,-,TGTGCCAGTAAGTGGACAGTCTATAGCAATCAGCCCCAGCATTTT,CASKWTVYSNQPQHF
-,TRBV4-1,TRBJ2-1,-,TGCGCCAGCAGCCAAGATGGTGGGGTGAATGAGCAGTTCTTC,CASSQDGGVNEQFF
-,TRBV19,TRBJ2-1,-,TGTGCCAGTAGGGCCATGGCTAGCGTTAGGGGTGAGCAGTTCTTC,CASRAMASVRGEQFF
-,TRBV2,TRBJ2-7,TRBD2,TGTGCCAGCAGCGCCCTGGGGGGGGCCTACGAGCAGTACTTC,CASSALGGAYEQYF
-,TRBV7-8,TRBJ1-1,-,TGTGCCAGCAGCTTATTGGATGACACTGAAGCTTTCTTT,CASSLLDDTEAFF
-,TRBV11-1,TRBJ1-1,-,TGTGCCAGCAGCTTATACGGGGGCACTGAAGCTTTCTTT,CASSLYGGTEAFF
-,TRBV4-3,TRBJ2-7,-,TGCGCCAGCAGCCAAGAATCAGGACCCTACGAGCAGTACTTC,CASSQESGPYEQYF
once,TRBV5-6,TRBJ1-5,-,TGTGCCAGCAGCATGGGCCCCATTGACTATAGCAATCAGCCCCAGCATTTT,CASSMGPIDYSNQPQHF
-,TRBV2,TRBJ2-3,-,TGTGCCAGCAGTGAAGGGACACCCGGATCCACAGATACGCAGTATTTT,CASSEGTPGSTDTQYF
few,TRBV18,TRBJ2-7,-,TGTGCCAGCTCACGGGACTACGAGCAGTACTTC,CASSRDYEQYF
-,TRBV5-1,TRBJ2-2,-,TGCGCCAGCAGCAAGATCGGGACAATGACCGGGGAGCTGTTTTTT,CASSKIGTMTGELFF
-,TRBV6-1,TRBJ2-3,-,TGTGCCACCCTCCAGAGGCTTATTTATACGCAGTATTTT,CATLQRLIYTQYF
-,TRBV29-1,TRBJ2-5,TRBD2,TGCAGCGCCGTACTAGCGGGGGGCGGGGAGACCCAGTACTTC,CSAVLAGGGETQYF
large,TRBV6-1,TRBJ1-3,TRBD1,TGTGCCAGCAGTGCCGGGACAGCGGTAAACACCATATATTTT,CASSAGTAVNTIYF
-,TRBV4-1,TRBJ1-6,-,TGCGCCAGCAGCCAAGTGGGGGGGGGATCCTATAATTCACCCCTCCACTTT,CASSQVGGGSYNSPLHF
-,TRBV7-9,TRBJ2-2,TRBD1,TGTGCCAGCAGCCAGTTGGGGACAGAGAACACCGGGGAGCTGTTTTTT,CASSQLGTENTGELFF
-,TRBV5-6,TRBJ1-1,-,TGTGCCAGCAGCTTGGGAAGGGGCGGCTTGATGGGCACTGAAGCTTTCTTT,CASSLGRGGLMGTEAFF
-,TRBV19,TRBJ1-3,-,TGTGCCAGTAAGGGATCCGGGGACACCATATATTTT,CASKGSGDTIYF
-,TRBV20-1,TRBJ2-7,-,TGCAGTGGCGCGGGACAGTACGAGCAGTACTTC,CSGAGQYEQYF
-,TRBV6-5,TRBJ1-1,-,TGTGCCAGCAGTTATGGGTTTACCAACACTGAAGCTTTCTTT,CASSYGFTNTEAFF
-,TRBV27,TRBJ2-2,-,TGTGCCAGCAGTTTTCTTAGACTGAACACCGGGGAGCTGTTTTTT,CASSFLRLNTGELFF
-,TRBV5-1,TRBJ1-2,TRBD1,TGCGCCAGCACCGTGGACAGGGATGGCTACACCTTC,CASTVDRDGYTF
-,TRBV6-5,TRBJ2-7,TRBD1,TGTGCCAGCAGTTACGGACAGGGTGGAATCTACGAGCAGTACTTC,CASSYGQGGIYEQYF
-,TRBV6-6,TRBJ1-1,-,TGTGCCAGCAGTTACTTAGGGGGTGAGAATGGAGCTTTCTTT,CASSYLGGENGAFF
-,TRBV21-1,TRBJ2-5,-,TGTGCCAGCAGCACTACCCTTGGGGGGGGCACTGAGACCCAGTACTTC,CASSTTLGGGTETQYF
-,TRBV9,TRBJ1-5,-,TGTGCCAGCAGCGCTCAAGGGGGGGAGCGACAGCCCCAGCATTTT,CASSAQGGERQPQHF
-,TRBV5-5,TRBJ1-4,-,TGTGCCAGCAGTTTGCTGGGAAGGGTTGAGGAAAAACTGTTTTTT,CASSLLGRVEEKLFF
-,TRBV27,TRBJ2-7,TRBD1,TGTGCCAGCACCCCACTGGGACAGATCAGCTCCTACGAGCAGTACTTC,CASTPLGQISSYEQYF
-,TRBV5-1,TRBJ2-1,TRBD2,TGCGCCAGCAGCTCCGGGACTAGCGGGGGGTACAATGAGCAGTTCTTC,CASSSGTSGGYNEQFF
-,TRBV5-1,TRBJ2-2,TRBD1,TGCGCCAGCAGCTTCCGAAACCCAGGGGGTCACACCGGGGAGCTGTTTTTT,CASSFRNPGGHTGELFF
-,TRBV6-1,TRBJ2-2,TRBD1,TGTGCCAGCAGTGGCCTAACAGGGGGCACCGGGGAGCTGTTTTTT,CASSGLTGGTGELFF
-,TRBV15,TRBJ1-1,-,TGTGCCACCAGCAGAGGGGGGGATAGATACACTGAAGCTTTCTTT,CATSRGGDRYTEAFF
-,TRBV9,TRBJ2-1,-,TGTGCCAGCAGCGTAGTTGGCGGGGTTCGCGGCAATGAGCAGTTCTTC,CASSVVGGVRGNEQFF
-,TRBV6-4,TRBJ1-2,-,TGTGCCAGCAGTGTGGGCACAGGCTATGGCTACACCTTC,CASSVGTGYGYTF
-,TRBV29-1,TRBJ1-2,-,TGCAGCATCCCAACTGGGACACCCGACTATGGCTACACCTTC,CSIPTGTPDYGYTF